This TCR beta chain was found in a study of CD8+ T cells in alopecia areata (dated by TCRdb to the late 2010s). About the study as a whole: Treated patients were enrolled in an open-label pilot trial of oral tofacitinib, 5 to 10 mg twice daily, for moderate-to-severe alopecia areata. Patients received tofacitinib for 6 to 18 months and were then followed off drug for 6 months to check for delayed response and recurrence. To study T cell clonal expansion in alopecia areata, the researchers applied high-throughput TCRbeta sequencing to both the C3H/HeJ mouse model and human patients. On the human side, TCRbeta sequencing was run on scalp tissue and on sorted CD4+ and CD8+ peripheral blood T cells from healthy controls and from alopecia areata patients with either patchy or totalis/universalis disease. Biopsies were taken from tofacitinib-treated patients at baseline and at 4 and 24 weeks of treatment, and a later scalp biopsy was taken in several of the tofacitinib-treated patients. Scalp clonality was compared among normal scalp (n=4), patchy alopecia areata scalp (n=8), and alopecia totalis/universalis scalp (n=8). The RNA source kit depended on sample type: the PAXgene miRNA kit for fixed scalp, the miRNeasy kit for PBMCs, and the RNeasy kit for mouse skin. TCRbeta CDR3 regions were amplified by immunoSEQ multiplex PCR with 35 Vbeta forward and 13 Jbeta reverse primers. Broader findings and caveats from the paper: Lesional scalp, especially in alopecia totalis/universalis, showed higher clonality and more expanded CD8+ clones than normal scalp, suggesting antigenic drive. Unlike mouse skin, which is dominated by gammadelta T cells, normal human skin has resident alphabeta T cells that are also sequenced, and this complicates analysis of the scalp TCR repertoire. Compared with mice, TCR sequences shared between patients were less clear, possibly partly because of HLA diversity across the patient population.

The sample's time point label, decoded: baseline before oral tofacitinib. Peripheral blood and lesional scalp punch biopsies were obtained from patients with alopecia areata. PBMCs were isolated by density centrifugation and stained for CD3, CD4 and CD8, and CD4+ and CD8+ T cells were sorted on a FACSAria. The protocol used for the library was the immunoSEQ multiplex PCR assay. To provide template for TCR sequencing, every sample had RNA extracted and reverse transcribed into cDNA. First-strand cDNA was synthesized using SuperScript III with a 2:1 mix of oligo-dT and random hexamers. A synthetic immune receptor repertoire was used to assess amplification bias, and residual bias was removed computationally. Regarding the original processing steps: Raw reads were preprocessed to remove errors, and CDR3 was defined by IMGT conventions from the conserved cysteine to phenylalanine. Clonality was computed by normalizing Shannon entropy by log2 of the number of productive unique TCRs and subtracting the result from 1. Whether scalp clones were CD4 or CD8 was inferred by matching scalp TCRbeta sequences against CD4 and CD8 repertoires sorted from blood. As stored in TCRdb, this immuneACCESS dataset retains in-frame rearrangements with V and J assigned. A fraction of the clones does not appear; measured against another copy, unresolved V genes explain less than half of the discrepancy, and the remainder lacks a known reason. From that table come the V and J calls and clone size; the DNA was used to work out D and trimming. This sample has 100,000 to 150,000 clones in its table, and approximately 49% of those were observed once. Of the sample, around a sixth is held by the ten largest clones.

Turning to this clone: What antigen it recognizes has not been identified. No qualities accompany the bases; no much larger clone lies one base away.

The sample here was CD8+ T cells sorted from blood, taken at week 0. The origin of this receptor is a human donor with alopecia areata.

CDR3 reads: CSAWTDTNYGYTF. DNA sequence: TGCAGCGCCTGGACGGATACTAACTATGGCTACACCTTC. This chain joins TRBV29-1 to TRBJ1-2; no D gene is confidently identified. There are 13 amino acids in the CDR3, from cysteine to phenylalanine inclusive. The CDR3 DNA has 39 bases and is translated from base 1. V is shortened by 7 bases, J by 0 bases, and the region joining them spans 12 bases. The germline V gene specifies SQVTM as CDR1 and ANQGSEA as CDR2.